This is a list of T cell receptor beta chains from one sample in a study of T cell changes during pregnancy in multiple sclerosis. The protocol was immunoSEQ multiplex PCR, while the TCRdb copy is restricted to in-frame clones and leaves out a portion. This table has around 100,000 clones, 75% to 95% appearing once. The sample was peripheral blood, taken in the second trimester of pregnancy. The receptors come from a female donor in good health, enrolled as a control in a pregnancy study. Each CDR3 is given with its conserved first and last residue. A D gene is named only where the DNA matches it firmly. A row's size may be missing; if present it is once, few, many or a size class.

15	TRBJ2-1	-	-	TRBV27	TGTGCCAGCAGTTTTTCCTTGACAGGCCACAATGAGCAGTTCTTC	CASSFSLTGHNEQFF
13	TRBJ1-2	-	-	TRBV18	TGTGCCAGCTCACCACCTGTCTTGACTTTCTACACCTTC	CASSPPVLTFYTF
13	TRBJ1-1	-	TRBD1	TRBV11-3	TGTGCCAGTGCCTACAGGGGGAACACTGAAGCTTTCTTT	CASAYRGNTEAFF
16	TRBJ2-5	-	TRBD2	TRBV11-2	TGTGCCAGCAGCCAGAACGGACTAGCGGGGAGGGAGACCCAGTACTTC	CASSQNGLAGRETQYF
16	TRBJ1-4	few	TRBD1	TRBV2	TGTGCCAGCAGCGCGCGACAGGGAGCAACTAATGAAAAACTGTTTTTT	CASSARQGATNEKLFF
14	TRBJ2-4	-	-	TRBV6-6	-	CASSRRAGRDIQYF
13	TRBJ2-4	-	TRBD1	TRBV27	TGTGCCAGCAGGGGACAGGACAAAAACATTCAGTACTTC	CASRGQDKNIQYF
14	TRBJ1-3	-	-	TRBV7-9	TGTGCCAGCAGCTTAGTAGACTCTGGAAACACCATATATTTT	CASSLVDSGNTIYF
14	TRBJ2-7	-	TRBD1	TRBV6-5	TGTGCCAGCAGTCAGCCGGGACAGTCCTACGAGCAGTACTTC	CASSQPGQSYEQYF
16	TRBJ1-1	-	-	TRBV21-1	TGTGCCAGCAGGAGGATTTTAGCTACAATTCGCACTGAAGCTTTCTTT	CASRRILATIRTEAFF
16	TRBJ2-5	-	TRBD2	TRBV4-1	TGCGCCAGCAGCCAAGATCTAGCGGGGGGCCGAGAGACCCAGTACTTC	CASSQDLAGGRETQYF
15	TRBJ2-1	-	TRBD1	TRBV29-1	TGCAGCGTTGTAGGACAGGTCAGCTCCTACAATGAGCAGTTCTTC	CSVVGQVSSYNEQFF
16	TRBJ1-6	-	TRBD1	TRBV4-2	TGTGCCAGCAGCCAAGAAAGACAGGGAAGGATTTCACCCCTCCACTTT	CASSQERQGRISPLHF
15	TRBJ2-1	once	TRBD2	TRBV4-3	TGCGCCAGCAGCAAAGAAGTGGAGTTCGGCGGGAGGCAGTTCTTC	CASSKEVEFGGRQFF
17	TRBJ1-4	-	TRBD1	TRBV9	TGTGCCAGCAGCCCCTGGGGGGCAGGGGGAGGTAATGAAAAACTGTTTTTT	CASSPWGAGGGNEKLFF
17	TRBJ1-6	-	-	TRBV5-1	TGCGCCAGCAGCTTGGCTGACGAGGGACTGCTTAATTCACCCCTCCACTTT	CASSLADEGLLNSPLHF
14	TRBJ2-7	-	-	TRBV7-9	TGTGCCAGCAGCTTAGTTTCCACGGCCTACGAGCAGTACTTC	CASSLVSTAYEQYF
17	TRBJ2-7	-	TRBD2	TRBV7-9	TGTGCCAGCAGCTTAGCTCCACTAGCGGGAGGGCCTCTCGAGCAGTACTTC	CASSLAPLAGGPLEQYF
18	TRBJ2-6	once	TRBD1	TRBV18	TGTGCCAGCTCACTCCGGACAGGGGGCGCGATTGGGGCCAACGTCCTGACTTTC	CASSLRTGGAIGANVLTF
17	TRBJ2-1	-	TRBD2	TRBV19	TGTGCCAGTAGTATCAGGGGACTAGCGGCCTCCTACAATGAGCAGTTCTTC	CASSIRGLAASYNEQFF
13	TRBJ1-2	-	-	TRBV9	TGTGCCAGCAGCGTAGAGTCTATCAGGGGCTACACCTTC	CASSVESIRGYTF
14	TRBJ1-5	-	-	TRBV19	TGTGCCAGTAGTACGGACACCGACAATCAGCCCCAGCATTTT	CASSTDTDNQPQHF
15	TRBJ1-1	-	-	TRBV19	TGTGCCAGTAGTATAGGCAGAATAATGAACACTGAAGCTTTCTTT	CASSIGRIMNTEAFF
14	TRBJ2-7	once	TRBD1	TRBV5-1	TGCGCCAGCAGCCCGACAGGGGGGGCCTACGAGCAGTACTTC	CASSPTGGAYEQYF
15	TRBJ1-2	-	-	TRBV5-6	TGTGCCAGCAGCTTGGTCGGCAGGGGTTCCTATGGCTACACCTTC	CASSLVGRGSYGYTF
13	TRBJ2-1	-	-	TRBV5-4	TGCGCCAGTAGAAGGGACTCTCACAATGAGCAGTTCTTC	CASRRDSHNEQFF
13	TRBJ2-4	-	TRBD1	TRBV11-2	TGTGCCAGCAGCCCCAATTCGGACAGGAAGGCGTACTTC	CASSPNSDRKAYF
15	TRBJ2-3	-	TRBD2	TRBV6-4	TGTGCCAGCAGTGTCGAGACTAGCGGAACAGATACGCAGTATTTT	CASSVETSGTDTQYF
16	TRBJ1-3	-	-	TRBV5-1	TGCGCCAGCAGCTTAGTCGGCAGGGGATTTGGAAACACCATATATTTT	CASSLVGRGFGNTIYF
14	TRBJ1-2	-	TRBD1	TRBV27	TGTGCCAGTAAATCGACAGGGAGTAACTATGGCTACACCTTC	CASKSTGSNYGYTF
14	TRBJ2-1	-	-	TRBV6-1	TGTGCCAGCACCAGGGGCCCTTCCTACAATGAGCAGTTCTTC	CASTRGPSYNEQFF
15	TRBJ2-1	-	TRBD2	TRBV5-4	TGTGCCAGCAGCTTGGGGGGCCTCAGGGAGGGTGAGCAGTTCTTC	CASSLGGLREGEQFF